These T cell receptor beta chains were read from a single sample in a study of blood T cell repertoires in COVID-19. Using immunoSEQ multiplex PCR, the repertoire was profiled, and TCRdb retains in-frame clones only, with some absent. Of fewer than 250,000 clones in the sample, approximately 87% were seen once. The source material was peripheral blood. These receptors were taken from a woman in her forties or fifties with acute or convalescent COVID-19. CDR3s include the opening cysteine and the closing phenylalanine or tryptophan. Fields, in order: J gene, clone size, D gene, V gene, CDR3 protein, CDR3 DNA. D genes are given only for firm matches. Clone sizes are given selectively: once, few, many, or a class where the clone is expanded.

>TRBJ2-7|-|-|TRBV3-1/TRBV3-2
CASSPSLVSEQYF
TGTGCCAGCAGTCCATCCCTAGTGAGCGAGCAGTACTTC
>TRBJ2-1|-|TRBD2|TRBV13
CASSLTRGGYLVEQFF
TGTGCCAGCAGCTTAACCCGGGGGGGCTACTTGGTTGAGCAGTTCTTC
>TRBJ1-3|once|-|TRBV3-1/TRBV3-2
CASSQPWGGGISGNTIYF
TGTGCCAGCAGCCAACCCTGGGGCGGCGGTATCTCTGGAAACACCATATATTTT
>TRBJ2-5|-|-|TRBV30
CAWRENQETQYF
TGTGCCTGGAGGGAGAATCAAGAGACCCAGTACTTC
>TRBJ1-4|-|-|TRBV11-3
CASSLDGGASNEKLFF
TGTGCCAGCAGCTTAGATGGGGGGGCCTCCAATGAAAAACTGTTTTTT
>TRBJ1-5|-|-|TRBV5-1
CASSLAGGSNQPQHF
TGCGCCAGCAGCTTGGCGGGGGGGTCGAATCAGCCCCAGCATTTT
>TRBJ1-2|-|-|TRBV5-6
CASSLGPGKNYGYTF
TGTGCCAGCAGCTTGGGGCCAGGGAAGAACTATGGCTACACCTTC
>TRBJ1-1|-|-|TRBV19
CASSPSGGQTEAFF
TGTGCCAGTAGTCCCTCGGGGGGGCAAACTGAAGCTTTCTTT
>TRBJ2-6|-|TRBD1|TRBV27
CASSLGQGSSGANVLTF
TGTGCCAGCAGTTTAGGACAGGGTTCCTCTGGGGCCAACGTCCTGACTTTC
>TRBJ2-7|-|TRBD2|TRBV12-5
CASGPAGRALPGTYEQYF
TGTGCTAGTGGTCCCGCCGGGAGGGCCTTGCCAGGAACCTACGAGCAGTACTTC
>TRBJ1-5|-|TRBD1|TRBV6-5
CASSPRQGAQHF
TGTGCCAGCAGTCCGCGACAGGGAGCCCAGCATTTT
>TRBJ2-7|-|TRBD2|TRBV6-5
CASSYGGGGSYEQYF
TGTGCCAGCAGTTACGGGGGGGGAGGCTCCTACGAGCAGTACTTC
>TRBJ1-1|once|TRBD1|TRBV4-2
CASSHLTGEASTEAFF
TGTGCCAGCAGCCACCTTACAGGGGAGGCCTCCACTGAAGCTTTCTTT
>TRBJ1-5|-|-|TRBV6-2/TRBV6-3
CASSYAGKRPQHF
TGTGCCAGCAGTTACGCGGGAAAACGGCCCCAGCATTTT
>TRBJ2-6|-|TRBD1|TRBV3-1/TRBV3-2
CASSPRRGQSSGANVLTF
TGTGCCAGCAGCCCACGCCGGGGACAGAGCTCTGGGGCCAACGTCCTGACTTTC
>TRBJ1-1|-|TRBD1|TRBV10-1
CASSESTGVDTEAFF
TGCGCCAGCAGTGAGTCGACAGGGGTGGACACTGAAGCTTTCTTT
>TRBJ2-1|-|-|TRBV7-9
CASSKLPLVRDSYNEQFF
TGTGCCAGCAGCAAGCTTCCCCTGGTGCGGGACTCCTACAATGAGCAGTTCTTC
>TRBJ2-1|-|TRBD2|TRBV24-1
CATSDPGASGTRGGEQFF
TGTGCCACCAGTGACCCTGGGGCTAGCGGGACTCGGGGAGGGGAGCAGTTCTTC
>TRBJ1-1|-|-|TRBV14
CASSQKQPGVNTEAFF
TGTGCCAGCAGCCAAAAACAGCCGGGAGTGAACACTGAAGCTTTCTTT
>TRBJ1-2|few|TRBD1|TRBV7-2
CASSSRTGNYGYTF
TGTGCCAGCAGCTCCCGGACAGGGAACTATGGCTACACCTTC
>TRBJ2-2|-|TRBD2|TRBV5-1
CASSLGGRAGGRDGELFF
TGCGCCAGCAGCTTGGGGGGCCGAGCGGGAGGGCGCGACGGGGAGCTGTTTTTT
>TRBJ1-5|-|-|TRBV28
CASSSGGNQPQHF
TGTGCCAGCAGTTCGGGTGGCAATCAGCCCCAGCATTTT
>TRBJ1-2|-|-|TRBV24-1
CATHAGDYGYTF
TGTGCCACCCACGCGGGGGACTATGGCTACACCTTC
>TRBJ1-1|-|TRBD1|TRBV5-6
CASSFEDRMNTEAFF
TGTGCCAGCAGCTTTGAGGACAGGATGAACACTGAAGCTTTCTTT
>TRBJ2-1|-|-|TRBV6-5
CASRDSYNEQFF
TGTGCCAGCAGGGACAGCTACAATGAGCAGTTCTTC
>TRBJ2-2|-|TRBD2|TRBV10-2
CASSAPSGIYTGELFF
TGCGCCAGCAGTGCGCCGAGCGGGATATACACCGGGGAGCTGTTTTTT
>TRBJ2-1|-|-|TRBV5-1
CASSTGVNEQFF
TGCGCCAGCAGTACGGGGGTCAATGAGCAGTTCTTC
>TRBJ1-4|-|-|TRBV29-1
CSVQLNEKLFF
TGCAGCGTACAGCTTAATGAAAAACTGTTTTTT
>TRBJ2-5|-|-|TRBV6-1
CASSERGTVQETQYF
TGTGCCAGCAGTGAAAGGGGTACGGTCCAAGAGACCCAGTACTTC
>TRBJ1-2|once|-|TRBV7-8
CASSPRVNYGYTF
TGTGCCAGCAGCCCTCGGGTTAACTATGGCTACACCTTC
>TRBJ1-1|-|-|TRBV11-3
CASSLGRGTEAFF
TGTGCCAGCAGCTTAGGTAGGGGTACTGAAGCTTTCTTT
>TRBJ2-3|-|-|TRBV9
CASSVQSQTDTQYF
TGTGCCAGCAGCGTACAGTCTCAGACAGATACGCAGTATTTT
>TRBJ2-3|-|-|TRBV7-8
CATRVGVADTQYF
TGTGCCACCAGGGTGGGAGTGGCAGATACGCAGTATTTT
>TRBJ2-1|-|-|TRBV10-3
CAISPDNNEQFF
TGTGCCATCAGTCCCGACAACAATGAGCAGTTCTTC
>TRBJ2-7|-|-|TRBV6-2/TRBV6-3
CASSYSKAAPGLEQYF
TGTGCCAGCAGTTACTCGAAAGCGGCTCCGGGGTTGGAGCAGTACTTC
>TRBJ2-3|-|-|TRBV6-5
CASSYTSGGRTDTQYF
TGTGCCAGCAGTTATACCTCAGGGGGGAGGACAGATACGCAGTATTTT
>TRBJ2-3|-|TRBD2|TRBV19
CASSPLGTSGATQYF
TGTGCCAGTAGCCCCCTAGGGACTAGCGGGGCTACGCAGTATTTT
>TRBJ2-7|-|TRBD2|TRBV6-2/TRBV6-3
CASSYGTSGSVSYEQYF
TGTGCCAGCAGTTACGGGACTAGCGGGAGTGTATCCTACGAGCAGTACTTC
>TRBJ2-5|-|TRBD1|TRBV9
CASSVGPGGRETQYF
TGTGCCAGCAGCGTAGGGCCAGGGGGCCGAGAGACCCAGTACTTC
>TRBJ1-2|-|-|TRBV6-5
CASSPWVGDYGYTF
TGTGCCAGCAGCCCCTGGGTAGGAGACTATGGCTACACCTTC
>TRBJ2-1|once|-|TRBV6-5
CASSPSVSSYNEQFF
TGTGCCAGCAGCCCCTCCGTGAGCTCCTACAATGAGCAGTTCTTC
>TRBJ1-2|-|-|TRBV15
CATSRDLSQVKVYGYTF
TGTGCCACCAGCAGAGATTTGAGCCAGGTGAAAGTTTATGGCTACACCTTC
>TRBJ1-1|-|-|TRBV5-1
CASSYSGSLDTEAFF
TGCGCCAGCAGTTACTCAGGGTCCCTGGACACTGAAGCTTTCTTT
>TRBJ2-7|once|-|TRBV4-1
CASSLQDTNYEQYF
TGCGCCAGCAGCCTGCAAGACACCAACTACGAGCAGTACTTC
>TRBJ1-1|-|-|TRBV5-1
CASSLLTGNTEAFF
TGCGCCAGCAGCTTACTAACAGGGAACACTGAAGCTTTCTTT
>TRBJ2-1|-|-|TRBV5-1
CASERSPDNEQFF
TGCGCCAGCGAGCGAAGCCCGGACAATGAGCAGTTCTTC
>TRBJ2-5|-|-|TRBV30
CAWSGQEETQYF
TGTGCCTGGAGTGGGCAAGAAGAGACCCAGTACTTC
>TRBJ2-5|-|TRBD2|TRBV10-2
CASSGGRVETQYF
TGCGCCAGCAGTGGTGGGAGGGTAGAGACCCAGTACTTC
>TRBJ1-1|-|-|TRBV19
CASRGGGVSTEAFF
TGTGCCAGTAGAGGAGGGGGGGTAAGCACTGAAGCTTTCTTT
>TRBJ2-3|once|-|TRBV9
CASSPYSTDTQYF
TGTGCCAGCAGCCCGTATAGCACAGATACGCAGTATTTT
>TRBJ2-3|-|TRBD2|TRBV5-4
CASSRDYNTDTQYF
TGTGCCAGCAGCCGGGACTATAACACAGATACGCAGTATTTT
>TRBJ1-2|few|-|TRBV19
CASSTAGFDYGYTF
TGTGCCAGTAGTACCGCGGGGTTCGACTATGGCTACACCTTC
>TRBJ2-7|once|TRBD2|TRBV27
CASSLYALAGGSSYEQYF
TGTGCCAGCAGTTTATACGCACTAGCGGGAGGAAGCTCCTACGAGCAGTACTTC
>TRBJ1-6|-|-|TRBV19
CASSVNGGGNSPLHF
TGTGCCAGTAGCGTAAACGGGGGGGGTAATTCACCCCTCCACTTT